This T cell receptor (beta chain) was sequenced for a study of blood T cell repertoires in COVID-19 (dated by TCRdb to the early 2020s). As for the study more broadly: Samples covering the acute and convalescent phases of COVID-19 were provided by collaborators in the United States, Italy and Spain. The prospective study material was composed of cDNA or gDNA derived from T cells, B-cell-depleted T cells, or PBMCs. A freely available public database, intended as a resource for researchers studying the immune response to SARS-CoV-2, is where the repertoires were released. HLA class I and class II types, where available, came from metadata supplied by the sample provider rather than from assay-based typing. Sample metadata almost always included a de-identified subject ID, COVID-19 status, age in years and sex. The dataset comprised deeply sampled blood TCRbeta repertoires from subjects exposed to, actively infected with, or recovered from COVID-19. The samples were drawn from the first 160 participants of the ongoing ImmuneRACE study and from 1,254 subjects provided by 6 global collaborators. Results and caveats for the whole study, not just this receptor: The amount of clinical and demographic metadata varied by source and participant and was provided uncurated.

Note on this clone: This clone's antigen is unknown. No much larger clone exists at a distance of one base, and base qualities are not known.

The germline V gene yields SGHDN for CDR1 and FVKESK for CDR2. Trimming takes 6 bases from V and 3 bases from J, and the germline ends sit 12 bases apart. The CDR3 runs 14 residues from the cysteine to the phenylalanine. The kept DNA is CDR3 alone, 42 bases in frame from the first base. In the prospective study, participants were about 18 to 95 years old, resided in about two dozen geographic areas of the United States, and were enrolled through a virtual design. In the prospective study, cohorts were assigned on the basis of participant-reported clinical history obtained from a screening survey and a study questionnaire. Recovered participants in ImmuneRACE Cohort 3 were defined as having two consecutive negative NP/OP PCR tests, clearance from a healthcare professional, or resolution of symptoms. Mobile phlebotomists in the prospective study collected whole blood, serum and a nasopharyngeal or oropharyngeal swab from every participant. Additional blood draws and questionnaires over a roughly two-month period could optionally be provided by prospective study participants. Before DNA extraction, blood samples from the prospective study were shipped at room temperature or frozen.

TCRbeta CDR3 regions were amplified from genomic DNA using the immunoSEQ Assay, a bias-controlled multiplex PCR. The paper's processing steps were these. The number of nucleated cells in each sample was estimated from the amplification of reference gene primers within the assay. Sequence reads were collapsed and filtered to measure the absolute abundance of every unique TCRbeta CDR3 rearrangement. For each sample, productive Simpson clonality was calculated as the square root of Simpson's diversity index across productive rearrangements. In its TCRdb copy, this immuneACCESS table keeps in-frame sequences only and misses some clones. Where compared with another copy, unresolved V genes explain less than half of these, and the others have no known cause. The V and J calls and the clone size are those of that table, but D and trimming were determined from the DNA. This sample holds approximately 200,000 clones; roughly 90% were observed only once. The leading ten clones occupy around 2.1% of the sample.

The receptor was isolated from a woman aged 30 to 39 who had recovered from COVID-19. Sequenced sample: PBMCs or T cells enriched from blood (not recorded which). Rearrangement joined TRBV14 to TRBJ2-1, with a tentative D gene TRBD1 over 6 matching bases. The DNA sequence is TGTGCCAGCAGGCAGGGGAGTTTCTACAATGAGCAGTTCTTC. The translation is CASRQGSFYNEQFF.